The 4 T cell receptor beta chains reported below all come from one sample, sequenced in a study of T cell repertoires in cytomegalovirus infection. TCRdb passed the reads through MiXCR, listing each CDR3 protein once. The sample consists of some 62,000 distinct CDR3 sequences, 20% of them appearing once. Their cognate antigens are unknown. The material sequenced was CD8+ T cells from cultured PBMCs, taken from culture after CMV antigen stimulation. The source of these receptors is a human donor in good health (CMV status not recorded). Some clones in this sample may be carry-over from other donors' samples.

The rearrangement links TRBV7-2 to TRBJ2-7, with D unresolved. Germline lookup yields CDR1 SGHTA and CDR2 FQGNSA. CDR3 length: 13 residues. Trimming stripped 2 bases from V and 3 bases from J, with 8 bases between. CDR3 DNA sequence: TGTGCCAGCAGCTTACGTCTATTCTACGAGCAGTACTTC. It yields the protein CASSLRLFYEQYF.

This clonotype was counted at least ten times. This chain uses TRBV6-2 or TRBV6-3 with TRBJ2-3, with TRBD1 as a possible D gene (6 bases). The V gene lost 5 bases and the J gene lost 3 bases, with 9 bases spanning the gap. This CDR3 is 13 amino acids long. Looked up from germline, CDR1 is MNHEY and CDR2 is SVGEGT. The CDR3 reads CASSRQETDTQYF. The CDR3 region has the DNA TGTGCCAGCAGTCGACAGGAAACAGATACGCAGTATTTT.

This clonotype was detected only a few times. The chain carries TRBV5-4 and TRBJ1-4; 8 bases are a match to TRBD1. The CDR3 consists of 15 residues. Germline lookup yields CDR1 SGHNT and CDR2 YYREEE (reference sequence). Germline trimming cut 4 bases from V and 2 bases from J; bases unmatched to any gene: 4. CDR3 protein: CASSPDRETNEKLFF. The DNA of the CDR3 is TGTGCCAGCAGCCCGGACAGGGAGACTAATGAAAAACTGTTTTTT.

This rearrangement joins TRBV6-2 or TRBV6-3 to TRBJ1-2; D is unclear. V was clipped by 6 bases and J by 10 bases, with 15 bases between them. The germline CDR1 and CDR2 sequences are MNHEY and SVGEGT. CDR3 size: 12 residues. CDR3 residues: CASRLGPGHYTF. The CDR3 DNA is TGTGCCAGCAGACTCGGACCGGGCCACTACACCTTC.